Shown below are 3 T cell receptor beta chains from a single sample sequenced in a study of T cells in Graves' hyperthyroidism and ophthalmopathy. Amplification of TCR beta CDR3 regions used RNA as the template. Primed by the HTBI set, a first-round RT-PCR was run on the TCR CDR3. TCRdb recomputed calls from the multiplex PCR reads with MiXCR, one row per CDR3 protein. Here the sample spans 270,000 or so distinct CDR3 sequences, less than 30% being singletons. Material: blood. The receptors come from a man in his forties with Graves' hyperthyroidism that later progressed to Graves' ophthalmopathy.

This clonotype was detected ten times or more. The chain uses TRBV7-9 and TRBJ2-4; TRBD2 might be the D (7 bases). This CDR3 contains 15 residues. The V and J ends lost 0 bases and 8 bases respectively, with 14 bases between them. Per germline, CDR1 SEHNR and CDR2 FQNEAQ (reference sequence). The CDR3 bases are TGTGCCAGCAGCTTAGCGGGGGGGCCTGAGCACATTCAGTACTTC. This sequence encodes CASSLAGGPEHIQYF.

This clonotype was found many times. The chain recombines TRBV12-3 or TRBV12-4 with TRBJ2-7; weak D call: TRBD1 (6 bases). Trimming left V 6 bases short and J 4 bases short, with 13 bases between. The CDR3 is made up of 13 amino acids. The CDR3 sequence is CASSLNRDYEQYF. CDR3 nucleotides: TGTGCCAGCAGCCTCAACAGGGATTACGAGCAGTACTTC.

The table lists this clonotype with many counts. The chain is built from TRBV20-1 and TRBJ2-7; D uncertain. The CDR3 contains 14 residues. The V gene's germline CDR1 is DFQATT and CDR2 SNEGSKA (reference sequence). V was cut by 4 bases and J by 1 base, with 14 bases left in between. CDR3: CSAILLFGSYEQYF. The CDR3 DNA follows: TGCAGTGCTATTCTCCTCTTCGGATCCTACGAGCAGTACTTC.